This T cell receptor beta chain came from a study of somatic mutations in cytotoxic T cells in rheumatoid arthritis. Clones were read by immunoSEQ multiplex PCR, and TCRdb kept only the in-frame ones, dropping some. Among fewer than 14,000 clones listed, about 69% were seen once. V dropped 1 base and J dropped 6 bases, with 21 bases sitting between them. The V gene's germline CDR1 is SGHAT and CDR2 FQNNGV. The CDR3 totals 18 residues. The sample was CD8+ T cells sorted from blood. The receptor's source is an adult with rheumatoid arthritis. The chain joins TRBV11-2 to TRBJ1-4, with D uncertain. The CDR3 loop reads CASSLGHLGSRMDEKLFF. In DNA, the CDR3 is TGTGCCAGCAGCTTAGGACACCTAGGCTCTCGAATGGATGAAAAACTGTTTTTT.